What follows describes a single T cell receptor beta chain. Its antigen is currently unknown. This CDR3 contains 15 residues. Trimming cost V 3 bases and J 4 bases, with 15 bases left between them. Germline CDR1 LNHDA, CDR2 SQIVND (reference sequence). These data belong to a study of lymphopenia after photon versus proton radiotherapy. The method was immunoSEQ multiplex PCR; TCRdb's version includes in-frame clones alone and lacks a portion of them. The sample holds tens of thousands of clones, roughly 88% seen once. Study findings and constraints: Only patients who died were analyzed for survival; proton advantage is unproven. A bigger post-nadir fall in TCR diversity correlated inversely with survival time in deceased patients. Under photons, naive T cells and diversity fell while effector/memory populations rose. After lymphocyte nadir, photon-treated repertoires showed oligoclonal expansion, especially CD8+ Temra.

The rearrangement links TRBV19 to TRBJ1-2; D may be TRBD1 (5 bases). This TCR was recovered from an older woman with pancreatic cancer. The source was peripheral blood, collected from a patient treated with photon-based radiotherapy. The CDR3 DNA is TGTGCCAGTAGTATCCCCCTCGGGGGGACCTATGGCTACACCTTC. This gives the protein CASSIPLGGTYGYTF.